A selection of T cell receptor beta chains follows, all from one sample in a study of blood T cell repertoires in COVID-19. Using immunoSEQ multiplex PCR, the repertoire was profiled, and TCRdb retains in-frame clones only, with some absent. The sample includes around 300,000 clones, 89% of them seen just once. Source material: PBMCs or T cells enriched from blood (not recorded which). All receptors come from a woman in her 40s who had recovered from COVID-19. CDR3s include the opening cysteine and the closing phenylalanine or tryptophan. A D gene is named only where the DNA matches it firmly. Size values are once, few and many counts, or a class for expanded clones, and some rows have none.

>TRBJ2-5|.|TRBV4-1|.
TGCGCCAGCAGCCGCTCCGCCTCCAGGGGCCTTCAAGAGACCCAGTACTTC
CASSRSASRGLQETQYF
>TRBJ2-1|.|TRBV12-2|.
TGTGCAAGTCGCTTGGAGACAGGCCCTTGGGGGAATGAGCAGTTCTTC
CASRLETGPWGNEQFF
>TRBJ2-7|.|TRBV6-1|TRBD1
TGTGCCAGCAGTGAAGCTGGGACAGCCAACCCCTACGAGCAGTACTTC
CASSEAGTANPYEQYF
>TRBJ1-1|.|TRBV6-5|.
TGTGCCAGCAGTTACTCGGGGGCCAGAGGCGACACTGAAGCTTTCTTT
CASSYSGARGDTEAFF
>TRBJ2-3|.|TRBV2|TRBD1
TGTGCCAGCAGTGGAGACGGACAGGTGGTCGATACGCAGTATTTT
CASSGDGQVVDTQYF
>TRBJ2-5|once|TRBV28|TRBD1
TGTGCCAGCAGTTTCCAGGGGGAAGGGACCCAGTACTTC
CASSFQGEGTQYF
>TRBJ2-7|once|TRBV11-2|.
TGTGCCAGCAGCTTAGATCAGGAATTAGAGCAGTACTTC
CASSLDQELEQYF
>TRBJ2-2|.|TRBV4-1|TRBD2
TGCGCCAGCAGCCGGGGACTAGCGGGAGGGGCCGGGGAGCTGTTTTTT
CASSRGLAGGAGELFF
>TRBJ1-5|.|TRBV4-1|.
TGCGCCAGCAGCAAAGGGACGGGGGTGAATCAGCCCCAGCATTTT
CASSKGTGVNQPQHF
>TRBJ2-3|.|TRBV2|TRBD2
TGTGCCAGCAGTGGACTAGCGGGGGGCCGAGATACGCAGTATTTT
CASSGLAGGRDTQYF
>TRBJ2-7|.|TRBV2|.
TGTGCCAGCACAACCCAGGGGTTCTCCTACGAGCAGTACTTC
CASTTQGFSYEQYF
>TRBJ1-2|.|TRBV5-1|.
TGCGCCAGCAGCTTTCTTTCCCCCGACTATGGCTACACCTTC
CASSFLSPDYGYTF
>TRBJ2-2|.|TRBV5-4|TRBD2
TGTGCCAGCAACGAGCGGGGATATGGGACCGGGGAGCTGTTTTTT
CASNERGYGTGELFF
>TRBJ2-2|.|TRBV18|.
TGTGCCAGCTCACGACAGGCACTAATCGACACCGGGGAGCTGTTTTTT
CASSRQALIDTGELFF
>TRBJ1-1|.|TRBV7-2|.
.
CASTTVGTGNLFF
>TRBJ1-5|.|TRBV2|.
TGTGCCAGCATGACGGAGAGTAGTCAGCCCCAGCATTTT
CASMTESSQPQHF
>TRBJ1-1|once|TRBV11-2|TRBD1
TGTGCCAGCAGCAATCTCATCGGACAGGGCAGGAGGAACACTGAAGCTTTCTTT
CASSNLIGQGRRNTEAFF
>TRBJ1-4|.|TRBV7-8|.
TGTGCCAGCAGACCCAGGTCCCGGTATAATGAAAAACTGTTTTTT
CASRPRSRYNEKLFF
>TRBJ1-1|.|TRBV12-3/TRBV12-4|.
TGTGCCAGCAGCGAGCAACGGGACACTGAAGCTTTCTTT
CASSEQRDTEAFF
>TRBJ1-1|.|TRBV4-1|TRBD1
TGCGCCAGCAGCCAAGTCCCGGGACAGGGGAAGGGCCCTGAAGCTTTCTTT
CASSQVPGQGKGPEAFF
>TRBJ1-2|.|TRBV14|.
TGTGCCAGCAGCCAAGATCTGGAGGGCCCCTATGGCTACACCTTC
CASSQDLEGPYGYTF
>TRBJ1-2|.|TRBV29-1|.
TGCAGCGTTGATTCCGCGAACGGCTACACCTTC
CSVDSANGYTF
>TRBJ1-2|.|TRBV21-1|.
TGTGCCAGCAGCAAAACAGGGAGCTACACCTTC
CASSKTGSYTF
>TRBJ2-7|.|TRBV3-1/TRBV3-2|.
TGTGCCAGCAGCCAAGACCCCTCCTCCTACTACGAGCAGTACTTC
CASSQDPSSYYEQYF
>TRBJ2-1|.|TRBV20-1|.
TGCAGTGCTAGGACCAGGGGTGAGCAGTTCTTC
CSARTRGEQFF
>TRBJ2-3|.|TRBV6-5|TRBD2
TGTGCCAGCAGTCGGGGACTAGCGGGGTATGATACGCAGTATTTT
CASSRGLAGYDTQYF
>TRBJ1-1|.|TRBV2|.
TGTGCCAGCAGTGTGAAAGGGGGGGTCACTGAAGCTTTCTTT
CASSVKGGVTEAFF
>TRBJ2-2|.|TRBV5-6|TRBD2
TGTGCCAGCAGCCCACCTAGCGGGAGGTACACCGGGGAGCTGTTTTTT
CASSPPSGRYTGELFF
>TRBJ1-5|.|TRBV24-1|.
TGTGCCACCAGCCAGGAGGGGATAGGACATCAGCCCCAGCATTTT
CATSQEGIGHQPQHF
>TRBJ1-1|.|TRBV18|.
TGTGCCAGCTCACGGGACACGAACACTGAAGCTTTCTTT
CASSRDTNTEAFF
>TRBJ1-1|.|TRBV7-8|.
TGTGCCAGCAGCTTAGGGAACAGGGATGAAGCTTTCTTT
CASSLGNRDEAFF
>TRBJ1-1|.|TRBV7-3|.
TGTGCCAGCAGCTTTAGTCCGGGGACTGAAGCTTTCTTT
CASSFSPGTEAFF
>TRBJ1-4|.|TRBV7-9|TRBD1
TGTGCCAGCAGAACGGGACAGGGATCCTCGAATGAAAAACTGTTTTTT
CASRTGQGSSNEKLFF
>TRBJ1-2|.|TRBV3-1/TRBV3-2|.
TGTGCCAGCAGCCAAGCGGGACACAGATTCTCGACGAACTATGGCTACACCTTC
CASSQAGHRFSTNYGYTF
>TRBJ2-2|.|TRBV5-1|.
TGCGCCAGCAGTCTGCAAGGGGTCACCGGGGAGCTGTTTTTT
CASSLQGVTGELFF
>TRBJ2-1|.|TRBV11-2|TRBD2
TGTGCCAGCAACGGACTAGCCTCCAATGAGCAGTTCTTC
CASNGLASNEQFF
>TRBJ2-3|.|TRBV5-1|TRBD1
TGCGCCAGCAGCTTTCCCGGGACAGGGCTAGATACGCAGTATTTT
CASSFPGTGLDTQYF
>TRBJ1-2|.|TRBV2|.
TGTGCCAGCAGTACAGGGCCATATGGCTACACCTTC
CASSTGPYGYTF
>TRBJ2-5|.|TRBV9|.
TGTGCCAGCACCCGTAGAGGGCAGCTCCAAGAGACCCAGTACTTC
CASTRRGQLQETQYF
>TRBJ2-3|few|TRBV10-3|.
TGTGCCATCAGTGATGACTCGCTAACAGATACGCAGTATTTT
CAISDDSLTDTQYF
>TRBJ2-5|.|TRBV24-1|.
TGTGCCACCAGTGATTCCTACCAAGAGACCCAGTACTTC
CATSDSYQETQYF
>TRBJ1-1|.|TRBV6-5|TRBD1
TGTGCCAGCAGTTACTCGACGTCAGGGACAGCTGAAGCTTTCTTT
CASSYSTSGTAEAFF
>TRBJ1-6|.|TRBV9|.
TGTGCCAGCAGCAAGGGGGTGGCTTCACCCCTCCACTTT
CASSKGVASPLHF
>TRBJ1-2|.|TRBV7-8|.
TGTGCCAGCAGCTTAGGACTGGGCTATGGCTACACCTTC
CASSLGLGYGYTF
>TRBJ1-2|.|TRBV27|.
TGTGCCAGCAGTGAGCACGGTCGAGCCTATGGCTACACCTTC
CASSEHGRAYGYTF